This T cell receptor (beta chain) was sequenced in a study of CD8+ T cells in alopecia areata. Study-wide background: Tofacitinib therapy took 6 to 18 months; 6 months off drug came after. Findings of the study overall: Higher clonality and more expanded CD8+ clones appeared in lesional than normal scalp.

This clone has just a few counts. Its antigen is still unknown. Treatment indicated: oral pan-JAK inhibitor, 5-10 mg twice daily. Germline values: CDR1 SGDLS, CDR2 YYNGEE. The CDR3 contains 13 residues. The J segment lost 4 bases and the V segment lost 0 bases, leaving 0 bases of the junction unmatched. Extraction of RNA preceded its reverse transcription into cDNA, which served as the sequencing template. Libraries were prepared by immunoSEQ multiplex PCR; TCRdb keeps only in-frame clonotypes and omits some of them. The sample has more than 100,000 clones; about half are singletons. The chain uses TRBV9 and TRBJ1-1; 7 nucleotides match TRBD1. The sequenced sample was CD4+ T cells sorted from blood, obtained at week 4, from a patient treated with tofacitinib. The receptor's source is a human donor with alopecia areata. The CDR3 region has the DNA TGTGCCAGCAGCGTAGGACAGGGCACTGAAGCTTTCTTT. Its translation: CASSVGQGTEAFF.